Below, one TCR beta chain is given with its context. Its antigen remains unidentified. Other DNA variants within this sample encode the same CDR3. This specimen comes from a study of shared clonotypes between healthy human individuals. Study results and limitations: The study found roughly 5% of naive CD4 clonotypes shared across several donors.

TCRdb's table, derived via immunoSEQ multiplex PCR, lists solely in-frame clones and lacks some. The sample includes 2 million to 2.5 million clones, approximately 94% of them seen just once. CDR3 size: 14 residues. Germline loops: CDR1 SGHRS, CDR2 YFSETQ. V was clipped by 4 bases and J by 1 base; unmatched bases: 4. This receptor was identified in a man aged 18 to 30 in good health. V gene TRBV5-1 combines with J gene TRBJ2-7; 8 positions agree with TRBD1. The sequenced sample was naive CD4+ T cells sorted from blood. The sample's subset: CD45RA+ positively selected. The CDR3 bases are TGCGCCAGCAGCCGTGACAGGGGTTCCTACGAGCAGTACTTC. Its translation: CASSRDRGSYEQYF. The whole variable domain, remainder taken from reference TRBV5-1 and TRBJ2-7, is KAGVTQTPRYLIKTRGQQVTLSCSPISGHRSVSWYQQTPGQGLQFLFEYFSETQRNKGNFPGRFSGRQFSNSRSEMNVSTLELGDSALYLCASSRDRGSYEQYFGPGTRLTVT.